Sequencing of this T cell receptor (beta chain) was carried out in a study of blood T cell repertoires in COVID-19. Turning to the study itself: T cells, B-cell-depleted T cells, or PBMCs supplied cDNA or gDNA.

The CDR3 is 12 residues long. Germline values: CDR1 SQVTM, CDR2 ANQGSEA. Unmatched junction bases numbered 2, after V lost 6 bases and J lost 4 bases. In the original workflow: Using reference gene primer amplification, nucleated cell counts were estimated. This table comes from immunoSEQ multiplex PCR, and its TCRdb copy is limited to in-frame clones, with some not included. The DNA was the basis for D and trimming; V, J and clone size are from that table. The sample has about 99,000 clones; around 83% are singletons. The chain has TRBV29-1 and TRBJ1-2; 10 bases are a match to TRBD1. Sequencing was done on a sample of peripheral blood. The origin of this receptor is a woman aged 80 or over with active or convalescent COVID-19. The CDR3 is CSVGDRGYGYTF. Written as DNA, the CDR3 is TGCAGCGTGGGGGACAGGGGCTATGGCTACACCTTC.